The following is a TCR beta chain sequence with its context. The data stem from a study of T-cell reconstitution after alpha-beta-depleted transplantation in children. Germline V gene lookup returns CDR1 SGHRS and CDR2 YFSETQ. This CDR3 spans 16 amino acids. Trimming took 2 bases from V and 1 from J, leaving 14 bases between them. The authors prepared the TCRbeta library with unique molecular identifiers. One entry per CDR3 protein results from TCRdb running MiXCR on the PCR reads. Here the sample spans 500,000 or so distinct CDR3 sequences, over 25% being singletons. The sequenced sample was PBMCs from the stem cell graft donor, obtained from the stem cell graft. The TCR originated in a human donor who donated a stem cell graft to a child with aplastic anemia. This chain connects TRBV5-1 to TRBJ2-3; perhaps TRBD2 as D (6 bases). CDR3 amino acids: CASSFGVSGGTDTQYF. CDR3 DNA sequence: TGCGCCAGCAGCTTTGGTGTTAGCGGAGGCACAGATACGCAGTATTTT.